The sequence of this TCR beta chain was determined in a study of multiple sclerosis patients with progressive multifocal leukoencephalopathy. Time point in this sample: approximately 12 months of natalizumab therapy. This clone was recorded only once. Trimming pared 8 bases from V and 7 bases from J, leaving 9 bases between. Looked up from germline, CDR1 is WSHSY and CDR2 is SAAADI. There are 11 residues in the CDR3. The assay was immunoSEQ multiplex PCR, and TCRdb's table has in-frame clones only and misses some. This sample has 20,000 to 25,000 clones, with around 93% found just once. The chain recombines TRBV10-2 with TRBJ2-1; D may be TRBD1 (6 bases). The sample was PBMCs, taken from a patient treated with natalizumab. The clonotype comes from a man aged 30 to 39 with multiple sclerosis. The CDR3 sequence is CASSDRNEQFF. CDR3 coding DNA: TGCGCCAGCTCCGACAGGAATGAGCAGTTCTTC.